These 24 T cell receptor beta chains were sequenced from one sample in a study of CD8 T cells in ankylosing spondylitis. In TCRdb, the 5' RACE reads were re-called with MiXCR into one record per CDR3 protein. Of approximately 240,000 distinct CDR3 sequences listed, more than 20% were seen once; the top ten hold roughly 0.67%. Source material: blood, either unsorted or a sorted T cell fraction (not recorded which). Receptors were obtained from a male donor with ankylosing spondylitis or in good health (not recorded which).

The genes are TRBV20-1 and TRBJ2-3; D is unresolved. Germline V gives CDR1 DFQATT, CDR2 SNEGSKA (reference sequence). The V gene lost 4 bases and the J gene lost 4 bases, with 9 bases spanning the gap. The length of the CDR3 is 12 residues. CDR3 protein: CSANTSPDTQYF. CDR3 bases: TGCAGTGCTAATACAAGCCCAGATACGCAGTATTTT.

The rearrangement links TRBV7-6 to TRBJ2-3; D is unclear. CDR3 length: 14 residues. Germline loops: CDR1 SGHVS, CDR2 FNYEAQ. Trimming shortened V by 0 bases and J by 1 base, and 5 bases separated the two germline ends. CDR3 in DNA: TGTGCCAGCAGCTTAGCGACGCGCACAGATACGCAGTATTTT. Translation: CASSLATRTDTQYF.

V gene TRBV20-1 combines with J gene TRBJ1-1; perhaps TRBD1 as D (6 bases). Germline V gene lookup returns CDR1 DFQATT and CDR2 SNEGSKA (reference sequence). The CDR3 totals 13 residues. Trimming pared 2 bases from V and 5 bases from J, leaving 12 bases between. The CDR3 loop reads CSARTQGTTEAFF. The CDR3 bases are TGCAGTGCTAGAACGCAGGGGACGACTGAAGCTTTCTTT.

The rearrangement uses TRBV20-1 and TRBJ2-2; the D is unclear. From germline, CDR1 is DFQATT and CDR2 SNEGSKA (reference sequence). Trimming took off 0 bases at V and 10 bases at J, with 6 bases between the two ends. This CDR3 is 11 amino acids long. The CDR3 sequence: CSAREGVELFF. The DNA for the CDR3 is TGCAGTGCTAGAGAAGGCGTGGAGCTGTTTTTT.

The chain is built from TRBV20-1 and TRBJ2-5, with 11 bases matching TRBD2. The CDR3 covers 16 residues. The junction had 13 bases not matched to a gene; V was cut back by 6 bases and J by 4 bases. Per the germline V gene, CDR1 is DFQATT and CDR2 is SNEGSKA (reference sequence). CDR3 sequence reads: CSAQRGSGGAGETQYF. The CDR3 nucleotides read TGCAGTGCCCAAAGGGGTAGCGGGGGGGCTGGAGAGACCCAGTACTTC.

This clonotype was detected once. The chain links TRBV12-3 or TRBV12-4 to TRBJ1-2; 9 bases are a match to TRBD1. CDR3 length: 13 amino acids. J was trimmed by 5 bases and V by 7 bases; bases with no gene match: 5. CDR3 protein: CASTQGQGYGYTF. Written as DNA, the CDR3 is TGTGCCAGCACCCAGGGACAGGGATATGGCTACACCTTC.

V is TRBV27 and J is TRBJ2-7; no firm D call. Germline CDR1 reads MNHEY; CDR2 reads SMNVEV (reference sequence). The CDR3 spans 11 residues. Trimming removed 2 bases from V and 5 bases from J, with 4 bases in between. The CDR3 region has the DNA TGTGCCAGCAGTTTAGTCCACGAGCAGTACTTC. It yields the protein CASSLVHEQYF.

This clonotype was found many times. This chain uses TRBV20-1 with TRBJ2-3; 9 bases are shared with TRBD1. Germline V gene data show CDR1 as DFQATT and CDR2 as SNEGSKA (reference sequence). The length of the CDR3 is 16 residues. Trimming cost V 3 bases and J 1 base; bases outside gene matches: 8. The CDR3 loop reads CSASLAGTGRTDTQYF. The CDR3 nucleotides read TGCAGTGCTAGTTTGGCCGGGACAGGGCGCACAGATACGCAGTATTTT.

This clonotype has just a few counts. This sequence joins TRBV6-1 and TRBJ2-7; 9 positions agree with TRBD2. CDR1 and CDR2 (germline): MNHNS, SASEGT. Trimming cost V 4 bases and J 5 bases; bases outside gene matches: 12. The CDR3 has 16 amino acids. This CDR3 reads CASSGGLAGGPHEQYF. CDR3 DNA sequence: TGTGCCAGCAGTGGCGGTCTGGCGGGGGGGCCCCACGAGCAGTACTTC.

This clonotype showed up just a few times. The J gene is TRBJ1-1, the V gene TRBV29-1; no clear D gene. The CDR3 runs 14 residues. CDR1 and CDR2 from the germline V gene are SQVTM and ANQGSEA. Trimming stripped 0 bases from V and 1 base from J, with 9 bases between. DNA of the CDR3: TGCAGCGTTGAAGATGAAAGGGCGAACACTGAAGCTTTCTTT. It translates to CSVEDERANTEAFF.

This clonotype showed up just a few times. The gene calls are TRBV20-1 and TRBJ2-5; TRBD1 might be the D (5 bases). Germline CDR1 and CDR2: DFQATT and SNEGSKA (reference sequence). The CDR3 is 12 residues long. The DNA of the CDR3 is TGCACGCCTGCAGGGATCGGAGAGACCCAGTACTTC. It is translated as CTPAGIGETQYF.

This clonotype was observed at least ten times. The chain joins TRBV6-1 to TRBJ2-3; either TRBD1 or TRBD2 may fit D (6 bases each). From germline, CDR1 is MNHNS and CDR2 SASEGT. Trimming cost V 5 bases and J 1 base, with 19 bases left between them. The CDR3 sequence is 17 residues long. CDR3 protein: CASSPTGAGTGTDTQYF. CDR3 DNA: TGTGCCAGCAGTCCCACGGGGGCGGGTACTGGCACAGATACGCAGTATTTT.

This clonotype was seen many times. The chain combines TRBV6-1 with TRBJ1-1; D may be TRBD1 (5 bases). CDR3 size: 15 residues. Trimming pared 6 bases from V and 1 base from J, leaving 15 bases between. Germline CDR1 is MNHNS and CDR2 is SASEGT. Here the CDR3 DNA reads TGTGCCAGCAGGTTTGCGGGACTGACGAACACTGAAGCTTTCTTT. Translated, it gives CASRFAGLTNTEAFF.

This clonotype has ten or more counts. This chain connects TRBV7-3 to TRBJ2-7, with D uncertain. V was cut by 5 bases and J by 2 bases, with 13 bases left in between. The CDR3 sequence is 14 residues long. Germline CDR1 and CDR2: SGHTA and FQGTGA. Here the CDR3 DNA reads TGTGCCAGCAGCCCCGGTCGAGGCCCCTACGAGCAGTACTTC. It translates to CASSPGRGPYEQYF.

The genes are TRBV12-3 or TRBV12-4 and TRBJ2-7; 11 bases align to TRBD2. V shed 6 bases and J 1 base; nucleotides not matched to a gene: 5. This CDR3 is built from 15 residues. The CDR3 nucleotides are TGTGCCAGCAGCATCACTAGCGGGGGTTCCTACGAGCAGTACTTC. Translation gives CASSITSGGSYEQYF.

This clonotype was counted at least ten times. The chain links TRBV10-3 to TRBJ2-3, with 8 bases that match TRBD2. The CDR3 covers 15 residues. V was pared by 6 bases and J by 0 bases, with 5 bases of the junction left unmatched. In germline, CDR1 is ENHRY, CDR2 SYGVKD. The CDR3 nucleotides read TGTGCCATCAGATACGGCGGGGGGAGCACAGATACGCAGTATTTT. Residues: CAIRYGGGSTDTQYF.

This clonotype was counted a few times. The chain recombines TRBV20-1 with TRBJ2-7; D might be TRBD2 (8 bases). This CDR3 contains 13 residues. Between the trimmed V and J ends, which lost 5 bases and 9 bases, there was a span of 20 bases. Germline CDR1 DFQATT, CDR2 SNEGSKA (reference sequence). The CDR3 nucleotides are TGCAGTGCTCTCGGGGGGGACAGTAGAAGGCAGTACTTC. It translates to CSALGGDSRRQYF.

V and J are TRBV20-1 and TRBJ2-7; 10 positions agree with TRBD2. Per germline, CDR1 DFQATT and CDR2 SNEGSKA (reference sequence). V lost 2 bases to trimming and J lost 6 bases; unmatched junction nucleotides: 7. The CDR3 runs to 14 residues. The DNA of the CDR3 is TGCAGTGCTAGACGCCAGCGGGGGGGCCTCGAGCAGTACTTC. Its protein is CSARRQRGGLEQYF.

The genes are TRBV10-3 and TRBJ1-2, with 8 positions matching TRBD1. Germline lookup yields CDR1 ENHRY and CDR2 SYGVKD. Trimming at V came to 10 bases and at J to 3 bases, leaving 13 bases not matched to a gene. The CDR3 is 15 amino acids. This CDR3 is CATSSPTGEHYGYTF. The CDR3 DNA reads as TGTGCCACCAGCTCCCCGACAGGGGAACACTATGGCTACACCTTC.

This clonotype was found many times. The chain employs TRBV28 and TRBJ2-7; D possibly matches TRBD1 or TRBD2 (6 bases each). This CDR3 comprises 12 residues. V lost 8 bases to trimming and J lost 4 bases, with 12 bases between them. Germline V gives CDR1 MDHEN, CDR2 SYDVKM. The CDR3 here is CASRRGVYEQYF. DNA of the CDR3: TGTGCCAGCCGGAGGGGGGTGTACGAGCAGTACTTC.

The chain has TRBV20-1 and TRBJ2-7; the match to TRBD2 covers 15 bases. This CDR3 has 18 residues. Germline V gene lookup returns CDR1 DFQATT and CDR2 SNEGSKA (reference sequence). The J segment lost 2 bases and the V segment lost 3 bases, leaving 11 bases of the junction unmatched. The CDR3 region is CSARQPGLAGGKPYEQYF. The CDR3 DNA is TGCAGTGCTAGGCAACCGGGACTAGCGGGGGGCAAACCCTACGAGCAGTACTTC.

The V gene is TRBV20-1, the J gene TRBJ1-4; no clear D gene. This CDR3 spans 15 amino acids. Per the germline V gene, CDR1 is DFQATT and CDR2 is SNEGSKA (reference sequence). Trimming took 3 bases from V and 3 from J, leaving 14 bases between them. The CDR3 DNA reads TGCAGTGCTAGGGAGTATCGGAAGCCTAATGAAAAACTGTTTTTT. Its translation is CSAREYRKPNEKLFF.

Here the CDR3 DNA reads TGTGCCAGCAGTCGCCAGGGGCATAATTCACCCCTCCACTTT. It codes for CASSRQGHNSPLHF. The V and J genes are TRBV6-1 and TRBJ1-6; TRBD1 is a possible D gene (6 bases). CDR3 size: 14 residues. The germline V gene encodes CDR1 MNHNS and CDR2 SASEGT. V was pared by 5 bases and J by 5 bases, with 10 bases between.

The chain has TRBV2 and TRBJ2-2; the D call may be TRBD1 or TRBD2 (5 bases each). Per germline, CDR1 SNHLY and CDR2 FYNNEI. V was pared by 10 bases and J by 5 bases, with 14 bases between. This CDR3 is 13 amino acids long. For the CDR3, the DNA is TGTGCCACCCGCCGGGGACGGACCGGGGAGCTGTTTTTT. Protein product: CATRRGRTGELFF.